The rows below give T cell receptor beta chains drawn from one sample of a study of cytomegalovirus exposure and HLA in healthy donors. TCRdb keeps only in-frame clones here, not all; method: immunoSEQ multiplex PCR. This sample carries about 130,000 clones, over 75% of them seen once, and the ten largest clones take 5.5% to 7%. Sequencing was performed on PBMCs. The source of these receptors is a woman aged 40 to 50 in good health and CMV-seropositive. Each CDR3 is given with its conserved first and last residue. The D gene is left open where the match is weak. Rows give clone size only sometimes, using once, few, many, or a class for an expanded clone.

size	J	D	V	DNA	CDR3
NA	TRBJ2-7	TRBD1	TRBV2	TGTGCCAGCAGGAGGGGGACAGGGGGGTACGAGCAGTACTTC	CASRRGTGGYEQYF
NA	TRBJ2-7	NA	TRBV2	TGTGCCAGTTTTTTCAAGCAGAAGGCGGCATACGAGCAGTACTTC	CASFFKQKAAYEQYF
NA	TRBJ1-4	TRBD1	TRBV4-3	TGCGCCAGCAGCCAAGAGGGACAGGGGGGTGAAAAACTGTTTTTT	CASSQEGQGGEKLFF
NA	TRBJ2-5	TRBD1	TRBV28	TGTGCCAGCAGTTCTGACAGGGGTCGGGAGACCCAGTACTTC	CASSSDRGRETQYF
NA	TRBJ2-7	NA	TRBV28	TGTGCCAGCAGTCCGGGTCTACCGAGCTCCTACGAGCAGTACTTC	CASSPGLPSSYEQYF
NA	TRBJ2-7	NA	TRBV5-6	TGTGCCAGCAATATTCGGTTCTACGAGCAGTACTTC	CASNIRFYEQYF
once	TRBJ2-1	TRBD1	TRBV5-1	TGCGCCAGCAGCGCCGGGACAGCCTACAATGAGCAGTTCTTC	CASSAGTAYNEQFF
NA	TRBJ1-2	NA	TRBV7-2	TGTGCCAGCAGCTCTCCAGGGAACTATGGCTACACCTTC	CASSSPGNYGYTF
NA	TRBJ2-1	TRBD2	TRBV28	TGTGCCAGCAGTTTAAATTGGCGGGGCGGGAGTGAGTTCTTC	CASSLNWRGGSEFF
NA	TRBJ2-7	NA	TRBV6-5	TGTGCCAGCACTGAGCGGGTGAAGTCCTTGCAGTACTTC	CASTERVKSLQYF
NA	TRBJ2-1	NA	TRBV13	TGTGCCAGCAGCTATAGCGTAAGCTCCTACAATGAGCAGTTCTTC	CASSYSVSSYNEQFF
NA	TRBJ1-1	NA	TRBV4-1	TGCGCCAGCAGCCAACCTCCAGGGAACACTGAAGCTTTCTTT	CASSQPPGNTEAFF
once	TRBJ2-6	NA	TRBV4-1	TGCGCCAGCAGCCAAAGCGGTCCGAGGTTCGGGTCTGGGGCCAACGTCCTGACTTTC	CASSQSGPRFGSGANVLTF
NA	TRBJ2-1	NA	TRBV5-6	TGTGCCAGCAGCCCGGGACTCCCCTTAAGCAATGAGCAGTTCTTC	CASSPGLPLSNEQFF
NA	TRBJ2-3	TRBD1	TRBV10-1	TGCGCCAGCAGTGGGACAGGGGTAGATACGCAGTATTTT	CASSGTGVDTQYF
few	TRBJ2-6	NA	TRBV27	TGTGCCAGCAGTGGCATAACAGGGCCCTCTGGGGCCAACGTCCTGACTTTC	CASSGITGPSGANVLTF